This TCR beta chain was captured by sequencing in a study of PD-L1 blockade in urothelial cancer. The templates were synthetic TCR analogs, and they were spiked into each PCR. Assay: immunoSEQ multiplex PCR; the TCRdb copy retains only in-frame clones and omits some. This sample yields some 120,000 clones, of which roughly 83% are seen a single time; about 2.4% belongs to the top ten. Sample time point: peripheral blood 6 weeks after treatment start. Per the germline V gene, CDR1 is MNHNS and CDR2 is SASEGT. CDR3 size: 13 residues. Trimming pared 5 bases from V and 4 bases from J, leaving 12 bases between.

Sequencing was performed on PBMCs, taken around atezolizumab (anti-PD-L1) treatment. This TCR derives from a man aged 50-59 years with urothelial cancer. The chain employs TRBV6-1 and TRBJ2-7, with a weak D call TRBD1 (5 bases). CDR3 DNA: TGTGCCAGCAGTCCAGGGTGGGGTTACGAGCAGTACTTC. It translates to CASSPGWGYEQYF.